These 20 T cell receptor beta chains originate from one sample sequenced in a study of control samples from healthy donors and cancer patients (dated by TCRdb to 2019 to 2021). Library preparation employed the immunoSEQ multiplex PCR assay. The clones in this table, taken by TCRdb from immuneACCESS, are in-frame only. Not every clone is retained; where verified, under half of the shortfall comes from an unresolved V gene, and the cause of the rest is unknown. The sample table records about 12,000 clones; approximately 88% of these occur just once. About 3% of the sample is taken by the ten largest. Sequences were obtained from formalin-fixed, paraffin-embedded tissue. These receptors all stem from a male donor with melanoma.

This sequence joins TRBV5-1 and TRBJ2-5; D gene ambiguous. V was pared by 4 bases and J by 1 base, with 17 bases between. Germline CDR1 SGHRS, CDR2 YFSETQ. The CDR3 runs to 16 residues. CDR3: CASSPQSGKGQETQYF. Here the CDR3 DNA reads TGCGCCAGCAGCCCGCAGTCGGGTAAGGGCCAAGAGACCCAGTACTTC. Looking up the rest from reference TRBV5-1 and TRBJ2-5 gives the full variable domain: KAGVTQTPRYLIKTRGQQVTLSCSPISGHRSVSWYQQTPGQGLQFLFEYFSETQRNKGNFPGRFSGRQFSNSRSEMNVSTLELGDSALYLCASSPQSGKGQETQYFGPGTRLLVL.

This rearrangement joins TRBV10-2 to TRBJ2-7; D tentatively fits TRBD1 or TRBD2 (5 bases each). The V end was cut by 4 bases, the J end by 1 base, with 11 bases between. This CDR3 contains 14 residues. Germline CDR1 WSHSY, CDR2 SAAADI. CDR3 amino acids: CASSGWDGSYEQYF. DNA for the CDR3: TGCGCCAGCAGTGGTTGGGACGGATCCTACGAGCAGTACTTC.

The chain links TRBV5-4 to TRBJ1-2; 7 bases are a match to TRBD1. Germline lookup yields CDR1 SGHNT and CDR2 YYREEE (reference sequence). The CDR3 consists of 15 residues. V was clipped by 9 bases and J by 3 bases; unmatched bases: 14. In DNA, the CDR3 is TGTGCCACCACAGGGTACAGGGGAATCGACTATGGCTACACCTTC. Translating it yields CATTGYRGIDYGYTF.

CDR3: CASSHSTSGNYEQYF. The CDR3 nucleotides read TGTGCCAGCAGCCACAGTACTAGCGGGAACTACGAGCAGTACTTC. J is TRBJ2-7 and V is TRBV28, with 10 bases aligning to TRBD2. Germline V gene lookup returns CDR1 MDHEN and CDR2 SYDVKM. The V and J ends lost 6 bases and 3 bases, in that order; junction bases with no gene match: 8. The CDR3 totals 15 residues.

The genes are TRBV7-9 and TRBJ1-3; TRBD1 agrees at 7 bases. V shed 4 bases, J shed 2 bases, and the junction held 5 bases outside the gene matches. Germline lookup yields CDR1 SEHNR and CDR2 FQNEAQ (reference sequence). The CDR3 is 15 amino acids. This CDR3 is CASSSGDSAGNTIYF. As DNA, the CDR3 is TGTGCCAGCAGCTCGGGGGACAGTGCTGGAAACACCATATATTTT.

This clone has only a few counts. The V and J genes are TRBV11-1 and TRBJ2-7; D is undetermined. The CDR3 runs 14 residues. Per germline, CDR1 SGHAT and CDR2 FQDESV (reference sequence). V was pared by 1 base and J by 2 bases, with 9 bases between. The CDR3 loop reads CASSLGYQTYEQYF. The CDR3 nucleotides are TGTGCCAGCAGCTTAGGGTACCAAACCTACGAGCAGTACTTC.

This clone is a singleton in its sample. The CDR3 loop is CATGASSYNSPLHF. DNA of the CDR3: TGTGCTACAGGGGCGAGCTCCTATAATTCACCCCTCCACTTT. The rearrangement uses TRBV19 and TRBJ1-6, with 7 positions matching TRBD1. Germline V CDR1 and CDR2: LNHDA, SQIVND (reference sequence). This CDR3 spans 14 amino acids.

This clone was recorded a few times. The chain joins TRBV4-2 to TRBJ2-3; 8 positions match TRBD2. This CDR3 contains 16 residues. V gave up 0 bases and J gave up 5 bases; unmatched junction bases: 7. Germline V lookup: CDR1 LGHNA, CDR2 YNFKEQ. CDR3 amino acids: CASSQDRAGGIDTQYF. CDR3 DNA sequence: TGTGCCAGCAGCCAAGATAGGGCGGGGGGTATAGATACGCAGTATTTT.

The rearrangement links TRBV9 to TRBJ2-7; D gene uncertain. CDR1 and CDR2 from the germline V gene are SGDLS and YYNGEE. The CDR3 spans 13 residues. V lost 0 bases to trimming and J lost 4 bases, with 8 bases between them. CDR3 in DNA: TGTGCCAGCAGCGTAGGAGGCAGATACGAGCAGTACTTC. This encodes CASSVGGRYEQYF.

The chain uses TRBV10-3 and TRBJ2-5; TRBD1 might be the D (6 bases). The germline gives CDR1 ENHRY, CDR2 SYGVKD. This CDR3 contains 14 residues. Trimming removed 5 bases at V and 5 bases at J, with 15 bases between. The CDR3 here is CAISHRDLGETQYF. The CDR3, as DNA: TGTGCCATCAGTCACAGGGACCTGGGGGAGACCCAGTACTTC.

The chain employs TRBV7-2 and TRBJ2-2; D assignment may be TRBD1 or TRBD2 (5 bases each). Trimming shortened V by 5 bases and J by 6 bases, and 16 bases separated the two germline ends. Germline V gene data show CDR1 as SGHTA and CDR2 as FQGNSA. The CDR3 is made up of 15 amino acids. The CDR3 nucleotides read TGTGCCAGCAGCCCTAGGGACCCGGAGGCCGGGGAGCTGTTTTTT. Its protein product is CASSPRDPEAGELFF.

The chain has TRBV4-2 and TRBJ2-7; D may be TRBD1 (6 bases). Germline V CDR1 and CDR2: LGHNA, YNFKEQ. The CDR3 extends over 16 amino acids. The V end was cut by 4 bases, the J end by 6 bases, with 22 bases between. For the CDR3, the DNA is TGTGCCAGCAGCCTAAAACTAGGGACATCACAGGGCGAGCAGTACTTC. It codes for CASSLKLGTSQGEQYF.

As to this clone: The germline gene is not matched at one end of the junction; a read error may be the cause. The chain couples TRBV7-8 to TRBJ2-5, with 7 bases aligning to TRBD1. Germline CDR1 SGHVS, CDR2 FQNEAQ. This CDR3 comprises 14 residues. DNA for the CDR3: TGTGCCAGCTGCTTCAGGGGGTGTTTCGAGACCCAGTACTTC. Protein: CASCFRGCFETQYF.

The chain couples TRBV7-6 to TRBJ2-6; D is ambiguous. The CDR3 covers 18 residues. Trimming took 5 bases from V and 0 from J, leaving 17 bases between them. In germline, CDR1 is SGHVS, CDR2 FNYEAQ. The CDR3 sequence: CASSPPFPLASGANVLTF. CDR3 nucleotides: TGTGCCAGCAGCCCCCCCTTCCCCCTTGCCTCTGGGGCCAACGTCCTGACTTTC. The full variable domain, completed using reference TRBV7-6 and TRBJ2-6, is GAGVSQSPRYKVTKRGQDVALRCDPISGHVSLYWYRQALGQGPEFLTYFNYEAQQDKSGLPNDRFSAERPEGSISTLTIQRTEQRDSAMYRCASSPPFPLASGANVLTFGAGSRLTVL.

The V and J genes are TRBV10-3 and TRBJ1-1; D is perhaps TRBD1 (6 bases). Germline loops: CDR1 ENHRY, CDR2 SYGVKD. CDR3 length: 11 amino acids. Trimming cost V 7 bases and J 3 bases, with 6 bases left between them. The CDR3 DNA sequence: TGTGCCATCAAGGGGGACACTGAAGCTTTCTTT. This codes for CAIKGDTEAFF.

The chain combines TRBV9 with TRBJ2-5, with 9 bases aligning to TRBD2. V was clipped by 0 bases and J by 8 bases; unmatched bases: 5. In germline, CDR1 is SGDLS, CDR2 YYNGEE. The CDR3 extends over 14 amino acids. In DNA, the CDR3 is TGTGCCAGCAGCGTAGTACCAGCGGGAGGCACCCAGTACTTC. Its translation is CASSVVPAGGTQYF.

The chain employs TRBV7-9 and TRBJ2-7; D is uncertain. Per germline, CDR1 SEHNR and CDR2 FQNEAQ (reference sequence). Trimming took off 1 base at V and 2 bases at J, with 6 bases between the two ends. The CDR3 loop spans 13 amino acids. The CDR3 sequence: CASSLGATYEQYV. The CDR3 DNA is TGTGCCAGCAGCTTAGGCGCCACCTACGAGCAGTACGTC.

The gene calls are TRBV24-1 and TRBJ2-3; TRBD1 matches at 11 bases. There are 17 residues in the CDR3. Germline V gene lookup returns CDR1 KGHDR and CDR2 SFDVKD. The V gene end was trimmed by 5 bases and the J gene end by 0 bases; junction bases not matched to a gene: 6. CDR3 DNA: TGTGCCACCAGTGGCGGACAGGGGGCCATTAGCACAGATACGCAGTATTTT. The encoded protein is CATSGGQGAISTDTQYF.

The V gene is TRBV3-1 (or the pseudogene TRBV3-2), the J gene TRBJ1-4; D is possibly TRBD1 (5 bases). Between the trimmed V and J ends, which lost 0 bases and 6 bases, there was a span of 17 bases. The CDR3 extends over 17 amino acids. Germline loops: CDR1 LGHDT, CDR2 YNNKEL (reference sequence). The CDR3 nucleotides are TGTGCCAGCAGCCAAGATTTGGCTTACAGGAGGGATGAAAAACTGTTTTTT. Encoded protein: CASSQDLAYRRDEKLFF.

The CDR3 sequence: CASSFQRELQFF. The CDR3 DNA reads TGTGCCAGCAGTTTTCAGCGGGAGTTGCAGTTCTTC. The chain joins TRBV12-3 or TRBV12-4 to TRBJ2-1, with 8 bases aligning to TRBD2. This CDR3 contains 12 residues. The junction had 4 bases not matched to a gene; V was cut back by 3 bases and J by 12 bases.